These 6 T cell receptor beta chains were all obtained from the same sample, sequenced in a study of blood T cell repertoires in COVID-19. The method was immunoSEQ multiplex PCR; TCRdb's version includes in-frame clones alone and lacks a portion of them. The data show over 200,000 clones, with about nine tenths seen just once and 2.7% held by the top ten. Material for sequencing was peripheral blood. The receptors originated from a man in his thirties or forties with COVID-19, enrolled during active disease.

This rearrangement joins TRBV11-3 to TRBJ2-1, with a possible D match to TRBD2 (7 bases). The V and J ends lost 4 bases and 3 bases respectively, with 16 bases between them. The CDR3 runs 16 residues. Germline-derived CDR1 and CDR2 are SGHNT and YENEEA. The CDR3 here is CASSSLGGADYNEQFF. The CDR3 region has the DNA TGTGCCAGCAGCTCCCTTGGGGGGGCGGACTACAATGAGCAGTTCTTC.

The V call is TRBV9, the J call TRBJ2-3; tentative D call: TRBD2 (5 bases). The CDR3 sequence is 14 residues long. V shed 4 bases and J shed 6 bases, with 15 bases lying between them. Germline V CDR1 and CDR2: SGDLS, YYNGEE. CDR3 sequence reads: CASSRAPGEDTQYF. The CDR3 DNA reads as TGTGCCAGCAGCCGGGCCCCCGGGGAGGATACGCAGTATTTT.

The rearrangement joins TRBV5-6 to TRBJ1-1; TRBD1 matches 9 bases. Germline V gene lookup returns CDR1 SGHDT and CDR2 YYEEEE. The CDR3 spans 14 residues. Unmatched junction bases numbered 10, after V lost 3 bases and J lost 10 bases. CDR3 residues: CASSSPGQGRSAFF. CDR3 bases: TGTGCCAGCAGCTCTCCGGGACAGGGACGGTCAGCTTTCTTT.

This rearrangement joins TRBV18 to TRBJ2-2; unclear D gene. V gave up 6 bases and J gave up 4 bases, with 12 bases separating them. Germline-derived CDR1 and CDR2 are KGHSH and LQKENI. This CDR3 is built from 14 residues. The CDR3 is CASSLERSTGELFF. Written as DNA, the CDR3 is TGTGCCAGCTCGCTAGAAAGGTCCACCGGGGAGCTGTTTTTT.

The chain uses TRBV6-5 and TRBJ2-7, with 7 nucleotides matching TRBD2. The CDR3 runs 15 residues. Trimming at V came to 8 bases and at J to 0 bases, leaving 10 bases not matched to a gene. The germline CDR1 and CDR2 sequences are MNHEY and SVGAGI. CDR3 loop: CASGREVRSSYEQYF. The CDR3 DNA is TGTGCCAGCGGCCGGGAGGTGCGGAGCTCCTACGAGCAGTACTTC.

V is TRBV7-2 and J is TRBJ2-1; 9 nucleotides match TRBD1. This CDR3 contains 15 residues. The J segment lost 4 bases and the V segment lost 3 bases, leaving 4 bases of the junction unmatched. Germline V gene data show CDR1 as SGHTA and CDR2 as FQGNSA. CDR3: CASSLGTGFYNEQFF. CDR3 DNA sequence: TGTGCCAGCAGCTTGGGGACAGGGTTTTACAATGAGCAGTTCTTC. Full variable domain (missing parts from reference TRBV7-2 and TRBJ2-1): GAGVSQSPSNKVTEKGKDVELRCDPISGHTALYWYRQSLGQGLEFLIYFQGNSAPDKSGLPSDRFSAERTGGSVSTLTIQRTQQEDSAVYLCASSLGTGFYNEQFFGPGTRLTVL.